This TCR beta chain was recovered during a study of shared T cell receptors in the human thymus. The table came from immunoSEQ multiplex PCR; TCRdb's copy has only in-frame clones and leaves some out. The data contain approximately 760,000 clones, over 75% of them singletons. This CDR3 is 14 amino acids long. Losses at the gene ends were 5 bases for V and 2 bases for J; bases not matched to a gene: 5. The V gene's germline CDR1 is GTSNPN and CDR2 SVGIG (reference sequence). The same specimen was also included in a second study, on human thymus T cells. From that report: All donors were healthy Finnish infants who were undergoing corrective surgery to treat congenital heart defects. In corrective heart surgery, resections were taken, and these provided the thymus tissue. Thymic and blood repertoires appeared to carry a bias in their V and J gene usage. Unrelated individuals were reported by related research to share highly overlapping thymic repertoires.

Source material: thymocytes. The source of this sequence is a girl less than two years old with a congenital heart defect. The chain employs TRBV30 and TRBJ2-3, with 9 bases matching TRBD1. CDR3 coding DNA: TGTGCCTGGGCCGGGACAGGGTACACAGATACGCAGTATTTT. As protein: CAWAGTGYTDTQYF.